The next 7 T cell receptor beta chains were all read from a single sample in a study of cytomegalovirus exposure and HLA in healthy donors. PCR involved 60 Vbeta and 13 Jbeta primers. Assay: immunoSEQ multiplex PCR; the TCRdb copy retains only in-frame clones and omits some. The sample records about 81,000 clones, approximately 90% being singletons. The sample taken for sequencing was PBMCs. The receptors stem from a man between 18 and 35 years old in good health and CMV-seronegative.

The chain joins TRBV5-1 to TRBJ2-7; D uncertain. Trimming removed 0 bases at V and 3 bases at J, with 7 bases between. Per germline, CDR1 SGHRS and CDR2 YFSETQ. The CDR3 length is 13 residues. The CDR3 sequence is CASSLERDYEQYF. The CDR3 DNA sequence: TGCGCCAGCAGCTTGGAGCGCGACTACGAGCAGTACTTC.

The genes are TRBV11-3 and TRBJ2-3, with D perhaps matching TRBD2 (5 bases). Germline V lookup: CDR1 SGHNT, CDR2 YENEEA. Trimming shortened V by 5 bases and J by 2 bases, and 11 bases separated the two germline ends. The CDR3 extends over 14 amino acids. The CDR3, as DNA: TGTGCCAGCAGCCGCGCGGGCCCCACAGATACGCAGTATTTT. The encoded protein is CASSRAGPTDTQYF.

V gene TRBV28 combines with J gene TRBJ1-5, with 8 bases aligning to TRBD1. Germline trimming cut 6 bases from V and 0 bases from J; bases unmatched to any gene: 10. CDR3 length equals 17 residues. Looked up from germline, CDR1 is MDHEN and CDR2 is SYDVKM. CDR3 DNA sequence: TGTGCCAGCAGCGGACAGGGAACCGGATATAGCAATCAGCCCCAGCATTTT. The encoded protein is CASSGQGTGYSNQPQHF.

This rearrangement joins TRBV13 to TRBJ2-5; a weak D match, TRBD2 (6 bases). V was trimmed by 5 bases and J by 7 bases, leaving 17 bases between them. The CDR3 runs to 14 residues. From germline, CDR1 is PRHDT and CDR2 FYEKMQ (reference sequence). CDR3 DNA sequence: TGTGCCAGCAGCCGCGGGACCCGGGCTGGGACCCAGTACTTC. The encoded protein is CASSRGTRAGTQYF.

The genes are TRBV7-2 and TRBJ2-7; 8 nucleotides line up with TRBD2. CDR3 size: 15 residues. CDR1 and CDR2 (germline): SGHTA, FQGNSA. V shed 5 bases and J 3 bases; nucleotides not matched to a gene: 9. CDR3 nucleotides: TGTGCCAGCAGCCTCCGGTTAACTAGCGGCTACGAGCAGTACTTC. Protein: CASSLRLTSGYEQYF.

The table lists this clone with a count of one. The CDR3 nucleotides read TGTGCCAGTAGTTCGGGACAATACACCGGGGAGCTGTTTTTT. It encodes CASSSGQYTGELFF. This chain connects TRBV19 to TRBJ2-2, with D perhaps TRBD1 (6 bases). Trimming took off 5 bases at V and 3 bases at J, with 10 bases between the two ends. Germline assignment: CDR1 LNHDA and CDR2 SQIVND (reference sequence). This CDR3 has 14 residues.

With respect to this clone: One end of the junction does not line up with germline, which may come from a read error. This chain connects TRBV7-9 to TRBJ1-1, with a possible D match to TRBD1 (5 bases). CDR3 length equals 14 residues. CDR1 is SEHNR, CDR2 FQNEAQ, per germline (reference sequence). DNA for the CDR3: TGTTCCAGCAGCTTAATTAGCCCGGGGGCTGAAGCTTTCTTT. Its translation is CSSSLISPGAEAFF.